This T cell receptor beta chain is drawn from a study of blood T cell repertoires in COVID-19. With respect to this clone: Its ends do not fully match the called genes, so a read error is possible.

Per the authors' pipeline: The authors estimated nucleated cell counts from reference gene primer amplification. Generated by immunoSEQ multiplex PCR, the TCRdb table keeps only in-frame clones and is missing some. The V and J calls and clone size are taken from that table; D and trimming were inferred from the DNA. The sample yields hundreds of thousands of clones, around nine tenths seen once. Two negative PCRs, clearance, or symptom resolution were required of recovered Cohort 3 donors. There are 15 residues in the CDR3. CDR1 is SSHAT and CDR2 is FNYEAQ in the germline V gene (reference sequence).

The sequencing sample was made of PBMCs or T cells enriched from blood (not recorded which). The chain has TRBV7-7 and TRBJ2-3; possible D gene TRBD2, 5 bases. The TCR sequence derives from a young woman who had recovered from COVID-19. The CDR3 reads CASSLSSAATDTQYF. The CDR3 DNA sequence: TGTGCTAGCAGCTTATCTTCAGCGGCCACAGATACGCAGTATTTT.